A selection of T cell receptor beta chains follows, all from one sample in a study of blood T cell repertoires in COVID-19. Data came from immunoSEQ multiplex PCR; TCRdb stores just in-frame clones and leaves some out. The sample gives about 190,000 clones, around nine tenths of which show up once; 2.7% is in the top ten. The source material was peripheral blood. These receptor sequences come from a man in his forties or fifties with active or convalescent COVID-19. Both conserved end residues are part of each CDR3. The order of the fields is J gene, clone size, D gene, V gene, CDR3 DNA, CDR3 protein. The D gene is left open where the match is weak. Rows give clone size only sometimes, using once, few, many, or a class for an expanded clone.

j_call: TRBJ2-1
clone_size: .
d_call: .
v_call: TRBV7-2
cdr3_nt: TGTGCCAGCAGCTTCTTCCGGGGGGTCCAGGGGGAGCAGTTCTTC
cdr3_aa: CASSFFRGVQGEQFF

j_call: TRBJ1-1
clone_size: .
d_call: .
v_call: TRBV18
cdr3_nt: TGTGCCAGCTCACCATTCGACTCCTTGAACACTGAAGCTTTCTTT
cdr3_aa: CASSPFDSLNTEAFF

j_call: TRBJ1-3
clone_size: .
d_call: .
v_call: TRBV7-9
cdr3_nt: TGTGCCAGCAGCCAGGGATTGGGGAACACCATATATTTT
cdr3_aa: CASSQGLGNTIYF

j_call: TRBJ1-3
clone_size: .
d_call: .
v_call: TRBV18
cdr3_nt: TGTGCCAGCTCACCACCCTCGGGGGACGGGGGCACCATATATTTT
cdr3_aa: CASSPPSGDGGTIYF

j_call: TRBJ1-5
clone_size: .
d_call: TRBD1
v_call: TRBV5-1
cdr3_nt: TGCGCCAGCAGCCCCAGGGGGGGCAATCAGCCCCAGCATTTT
cdr3_aa: CASSPRGGNQPQHF

j_call: TRBJ1-5
clone_size: .
d_call: TRBD1
v_call: TRBV28
cdr3_nt: TGTGCCAGCAGTTTCGGTGACAGGGGATTATATAGCAATCAGCCCCAGCATTTT
cdr3_aa: CASSFGDRGLYSNQPQHF

j_call: TRBJ2-1
clone_size: .
d_call: .
v_call: TRBV5-4
cdr3_nt: TGTGCCAGCAGCTTGGAGGGGCTTAGGATTAGGAATGAGCAGTTCTTC
cdr3_aa: CASSLEGLRIRNEQFF

j_call: TRBJ1-2
clone_size: few
d_call: .
v_call: TRBV28
cdr3_nt: TGTGCCAGCAGCGGTGTTGGGCCCCGGGGCTACACCTTC
cdr3_aa: CASSGVGPRGYTF

j_call: TRBJ2-2
clone_size: .
d_call: .
v_call: TRBV12-5
cdr3_nt: TGTGCTAGTGGTTTATTAACCGGGGAGCTGTTTTTT
cdr3_aa: CASGLLTGELFF

j_call: TRBJ1-2
clone_size: .
d_call: TRBD1
v_call: TRBV18
cdr3_nt: TGTGCCAGCCCACCGACTTCGCCGGGACAGAGTAACTATGGCTACACCTTC
cdr3_aa: CASPPTSPGQSNYGYTF

j_call: TRBJ2-3
clone_size: .
d_call: .
v_call: TRBV7-6
cdr3_nt: TGTGCCAGCAGCTCCACAGGGTTCAGCACAGATACGCAGTATTTT
cdr3_aa: CASSSTGFSTDTQYF

j_call: TRBJ2-1
clone_size: .
d_call: TRBD1
v_call: TRBV5-1
cdr3_nt: TGCGCCAGCAGCTTCGGGAACAGGGGCTCCTACAATGAGCAGTTCTTC
cdr3_aa: CASSFGNRGSYNEQFF

j_call: TRBJ1-6
clone_size: .
d_call: TRBD1
v_call: TRBV3-1/TRBV3-2
cdr3_nt: TGTGCCAGCGCGCAGGGACAGGGGACTTCACCCCTCCACTTT
cdr3_aa: CASAQGQGTSPLHF

j_call: TRBJ1-5
clone_size: .
d_call: .
v_call: TRBV27
cdr3_nt: TGTGCCAGCAGTTTATCGCCCGGGGTACATCAGCCCCAGCATTTT
cdr3_aa: CASSLSPGVHQPQHF

j_call: TRBJ1-6
clone_size: .
d_call: .
v_call: TRBV11-3
cdr3_nt: TGTGCCAGCAGCTTAGATTCTCTAACCTCCTATAATTCACCCCTCCACTTT
cdr3_aa: CASSLDSLTSYNSPLHF

j_call: TRBJ1-3
clone_size: .
d_call: .
v_call: TRBV12-3/TRBV12-4
cdr3_nt: TGTGCCAGCAGTTCTCTAAATGGGGCTGGATATTTT
cdr3_aa: CASSSLNGAGYF

j_call: TRBJ1-5
clone_size: .
d_call: TRBD1
v_call: TRBV7-2
cdr3_nt: TGTGCCAGCAGCTTCGACAGGGCTCAGCCCCAGCATTTT
cdr3_aa: CASSFDRAQPQHF

j_call: TRBJ2-1
clone_size: .
d_call: TRBD2
v_call: TRBV3-1/TRBV3-2
cdr3_nt: TGTGCCAGCAGTCGGACTAGCGCTAGTTCCAATGAGCAGTTCTTC
cdr3_aa: CASSRTSASSNEQFF

j_call: TRBJ2-3
clone_size: .
d_call: .
v_call: TRBV27
cdr3_nt: TGTGCCAGCAGTTTATTGGCGGGGACTAGCACAGATACGCAGTATTTT
cdr3_aa: CASSLLAGTSTDTQYF

j_call: TRBJ2-7
clone_size: .
d_call: .
v_call: TRBV6-6
cdr3_nt: TGTGCCAGCAGTAACCTTCTAGCGGACAGCTCCTACGAGCAGTACTTC
cdr3_aa: CASSNLLADSSYEQYF

j_call: TRBJ1-5
clone_size: .
d_call: TRBD1
v_call: TRBV6-1
cdr3_nt: TGTGCCAGCAGTGCAGGGGGCGGCAATCAGCCCCAGCATTTT
cdr3_aa: CASSAGGGNQPQHF

j_call: TRBJ2-2
clone_size: once
d_call: .
v_call: TRBV24-1
cdr3_nt: TGTGCCACCAGTCCTGCGCTAGCTGGCACCGGGGAGCTGTTTTTT
cdr3_aa: CATSPALAGTGELFF

j_call: TRBJ1-6
clone_size: .
d_call: .
v_call: TRBV10-2
cdr3_nt: TGCGCCAGCAGGTGGGGGACTGGGGATTCACCCCTCCACTTT
cdr3_aa: CASRWGTGDSPLHF

j_call: TRBJ1-1
clone_size: .
d_call: .
v_call: TRBV28
cdr3_nt: TGTGCCAGCAGTTTACCCGGGGGGGTCACTGAAGCTTTCTTT
cdr3_aa: CASSLPGGVTEAFF

j_call: TRBJ1-2
clone_size: .
d_call: .
v_call: TRBV3-1/TRBV3-2
cdr3_nt: TGTGCCAGCAGCAGGGGCCCTAGTGGCTACACCTTC
cdr3_aa: CASSRGPSGYTF

j_call: TRBJ1-1
clone_size: .
d_call: .
v_call: TRBV2
cdr3_nt: TGTGCCAGCAGTGAATTCGGGGGGGCGATAGCTTTCTTT
cdr3_aa: CASSEFGGAIAFF

j_call: TRBJ2-3
clone_size: .
d_call: .
v_call: TRBV7-3
cdr3_nt: TGTGCCAGCAGCTTCGAGATCTCAGATACGCAGTATTTT
cdr3_aa: CASSFEISDTQYF

j_call: TRBJ2-7
clone_size: .
d_call: .
v_call: TRBV5-6
cdr3_nt: TGTGCCAGCAGCTTGGCTCGGACACGGGTTCGGGAGCAGTACTTC
cdr3_aa: CASSLARTRVREQYF

j_call: TRBJ1-1
clone_size: .
d_call: .
v_call: TRBV9
cdr3_nt: TGTGCCAGCAGCGTAGAGGGGCGGGAGACTGAAGCTTTCTTT
cdr3_aa: CASSVEGRETEAFF

j_call: TRBJ1-2
clone_size: .
d_call: .
v_call: TRBV11-2
cdr3_nt: TGTGCCAGCAGCTTTCAAGGAGTGGGCTACACCTTC
cdr3_aa: CASSFQGVGYTF

j_call: TRBJ2-1
clone_size: .
d_call: TRBD2
v_call: TRBV7-9
cdr3_nt: TGTGCCAGCAGCTTAGATGGCGGGGGTTACAATGAGCAGTTCTTC
cdr3_aa: CASSLDGGGYNEQFF

j_call: TRBJ1-1
clone_size: .
d_call: TRBD1
v_call: TRBV6-6
cdr3_nt: TGTGCCAGCAGTCCTAACAGGGGAAGCACTGAAGCTTTCTTT
cdr3_aa: CASSPNRGSTEAFF

j_call: TRBJ2-1
clone_size: .
d_call: TRBD2
v_call: TRBV7-9
cdr3_nt: TGTGCCAGCAGCTCCGGATTTCTAGCGGGGGGAAACAATGAGCAGTTCTTC
cdr3_aa: CASSSGFLAGGNNEQFF